What follows is one T cell receptor beta chain and its context. This clonotype was seen only a few times. Its antigen is still unknown. No much larger clone exists at a distance of one base, and base qualities are not known. Counted from cysteine to phenylalanine, this CDR3 has 14 amino acids. CDR3 DNA only is kept here, 42 bases in frame from base 1. As encoded in the germline V gene (reference sequence), CDR1 is MNHEY while CDR2 is SMNVEV. A distance of 16 bases separates the germline ends of V and J, which lose 9 bases and 2 bases respectively. These data originate in a study of T cell repertoires in cytomegalovirus infection (dated by TCRdb to the late 2010s). General notes on the study: Donor HLA type was relevant to the analysis, because carriage of CMV infection together with the matching HLA type was indicated by public TCR beta signatures.

Reads for this sample came from an Illumina HiSeq 1500. TCRdb reworked the public reads: Q25 trimming with fastp, MiXCR clone assembly, productive beta chains retained. Entries are consolidated by CDR3 protein sequence, retaining the most common genes and DNA. The sample table records some 440,000 distinct CDR3 sequences; roughly a third of these occur just once. Roughly 13% of the sample rests with the top ten. Overall results and qualifications from the work: The ex vivo response was dominated by HLA-C-restricted CMV-specific TCR beta clonotypes, which also provided the single most frequent clonotype in two of eight donors. In both this cohort and an independent cohort of 350 or so donors, the cumulative frequency of public TCR beta family members distinguished carriers of CMV infection plus the relevant HLA type.

The chain uses TRBV27 and TRBJ2-5, with the D gene uncertain. This TCR was sampled from a human donor in good health (CMV status not recorded). Some clones in this sample may be carry-over from other donors' samples. The sequenced sample consisted of PBMCs. The CDR3 region reads CASRPDGVQETQYF. The bases read TGTGCCAGTAGGCCGGACGGCGTACAAGAGACCCAGTACTTC.